This T cell receptor (beta chain) comes out of a study of Graves' ophthalmopathy and Graves' hyperthyroidism. Points from the study as a whole: As the model predicted ophthalmopathy progression, it achieved a sensitivity of around 71% and a specificity of 72.22%. Also, most clonotypes expanded in the thyroid above 0.001 frequency appeared in blood.

Uncontrolled infections, pregnancy, lactation or other autoimmune diseases led to patient exclusion. Orbital computed tomography and thyroid ultrasound, along with TRAb, serum thyroxine and clinical symptoms, underpinned diagnosis. V lost 4 bases and J lost 0; bases outside the gene matches: 0. CDR1 and CDR2 from the germline V gene are SGHTA and FQGNSA. This CDR3 contains 14 residues. This clonotype has ten or more counts. The target antigen is unknown. The TCR beta CDR3 regions underwent amplification from RNA transcripts. Investigators did first-round RT-PCR with HTBI primers, then second-round multiplex PCR. TCRdb used MiXCR to reprocess the multiplex PCR reads, holding one entry per CDR3 protein. There are about 210,000 distinct CDR3 sequences in the sample; 25% to 35% occur only once, and about 8.2% lies in the top ten.

Sequencing used peripheral blood. This TCR derives from a man aged 50 to 59 with Graves' ophthalmopathy. The chain couples TRBV7-2 to TRBJ1-1; 9 bases are shared with TRBD1. In DNA form, the CDR3 reads TGTGCCAGCAGCTGGACAGGGGTGAACACTGAAGCTTTCTTT. It is translated as CASSWTGVNTEAFF.